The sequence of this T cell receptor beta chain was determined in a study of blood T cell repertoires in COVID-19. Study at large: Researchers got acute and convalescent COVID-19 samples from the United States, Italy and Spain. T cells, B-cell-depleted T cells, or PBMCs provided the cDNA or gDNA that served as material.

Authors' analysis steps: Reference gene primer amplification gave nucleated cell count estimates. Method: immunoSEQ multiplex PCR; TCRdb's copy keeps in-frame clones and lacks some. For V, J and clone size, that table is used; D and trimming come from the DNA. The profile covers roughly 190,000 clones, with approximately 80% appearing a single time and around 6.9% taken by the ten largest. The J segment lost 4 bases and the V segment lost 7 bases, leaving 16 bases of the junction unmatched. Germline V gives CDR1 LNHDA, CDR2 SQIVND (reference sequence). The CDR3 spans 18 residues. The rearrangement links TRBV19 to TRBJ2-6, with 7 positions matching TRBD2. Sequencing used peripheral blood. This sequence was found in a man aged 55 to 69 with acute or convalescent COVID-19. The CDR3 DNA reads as TGTGCCAGTACCCCCCGGGGGGTTGTCGCGCCAGGGGCCAACGTCCTGACTTTC. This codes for CASTPRGVVAPGANVLTF.